A single sample is the source of the 25 T cell receptor beta chains below, sequenced in a study of immune heterogeneity within non-small cell lung tumors. Template came from bulk tumor genomic DNA, at approximately 600 ng per sample. Biopsies, several per primary tumor and spaced far apart, were collected during surgery. Samples came from untreated patients having curative surgery for newly diagnosed non-small cell lung cancer. Multiplex PCR employing 32 V and 13 J primers generated amplicons of the TCR beta CDR3. Each CDR3 protein gets one entry after TCRdb re-called the multiplex PCR reads with MiXCR. In the table there are 21,000 or so distinct CDR3 sequences, 25% to 30% of which are singletons. Input material: lung tumor tissue. The receptors were sampled from a man aged 35 to 55 with non-small cell lung cancer.

The chain carries TRBV5-6 and TRBJ2-7, with TRBD1 matching over 7 bases. Losses at the gene ends were 5 bases for V and 1 base for J; bases not matched to a gene: 9. CDR1 is SGHDT, CDR2 YYEEEE, per germline. CDR3 length equals 15 residues. The CDR3 nucleotides read TGTGCCAGCAGAAAAAGGGACAGACTATCCTACGAGCAGTACTTC. Translating it yields CASRKRDRLSYEQYF.

In its sample, this clonotype was seen many times. The genes are TRBV19 and TRBJ2-7; D gene ambiguous. The CDR3 sequence is 13 residues long. The V and J ends lost 3 bases and 6 bases respectively, with 12 bases between them. CDR1 is LNHDA and CDR2 is SQIVND in the germline V gene (reference sequence). The CDR3 sequence: CASSMGYLLEQYF. The CDR3 nucleotides read TGTGCCAGTAGTATGGGCTACCTCCTCGAGCAGTACTTC.

Note on this clonotype: The junction shows a germline mismatch at one end, possibly a read error. This rearrangement joins TRBV6-1 to TRBJ2-3; 7 bases line up with TRBD1. Germline V gene sequence: CDR1 MNHNS, CDR2 SASEGT. CDR3 length equals 13 residues. CDR3 residues: CASRTGSKDTQYF. The CDR3 DNA follows: TGTGCCAGCAGGACAGGGAGCAAAGATACGCAGTATTTT.

Many counts were recorded for this clonotype. This chain uses TRBV18 with TRBJ1-1; 8 bases are shared with TRBD1. J lost 1 base, V lost 4 bases, and 5 bases had no gene match. The CDR3 length is 15 residues. Germline V gene lookup returns CDR1 KGHSH and CDR2 LQKENI. In DNA, the CDR3 is TGTGCCAGCTCACGAGGGACAGGAGGGAACACTGAAGCTTTCTTT. This codes for CASSRGTGGNTEAFF.

This clonotype was seen only a few times. V is TRBV4-3 and J is TRBJ2-3; D is perhaps TRBD1 (6 bases). Germline V CDR1 and CDR2: LGHNA, YSLEER. This CDR3 contains 17 residues. V lost 1 base and J 1 base, leaving 15 bases between the germline ends. In DNA, the CDR3 is TGCGCCAGCAGCCAAGTACATACAGGGTCAGGCACAGATACGCAGTATTTT. Protein: CASSQVHTGSGTDTQYF.

This clonotype was seen more than once but under ten times. This sequence joins TRBV19 and TRBJ2-7; either TRBD1 or TRBD2 may supply D (5 bases each). The CDR3 covers 14 residues. V was trimmed by 3 bases and J by 6 bases, leaving 15 bases between them. Germline V lookup: CDR1 LNHDA, CDR2 SQIVND (reference sequence). CDR3 protein: CASSIPDGAGEQYF. DNA of the CDR3: TGTGCCAGTAGTATTCCGGACGGGGCTGGCGAGCAGTACTTC. The whole variable domain, remainder taken from reference TRBV19 and TRBJ2-7, is DGGITQSPKYLFRKEGQNVTLSCEQNLNHDAMYWYRQDPGQGLRLIYYSQIVNDFQKGDIAEGYSVSREKKESFPLTVTSAQKNPTAFYLCASSIPDGAGEQYFGPGTRLTVT.

In its sample, this clonotype is medium-sized (0.01 to 0.1%). The rearrangement uses TRBV12-5 and TRBJ2-7, with TRBD2 identical over 13 bases. The CDR3 is 17 residues long. CDR1 and CDR2 (germline): LGHNT, FRNRAP. Germline trimming cut 2 bases from V and 3 bases from J; bases unmatched to any gene: 7. CDR3 in DNA: TGTGCTAGTGGTTTGCCAACCAGACTAGCGGGAGGCTACGAGCAGTACTTC. Protein: CASGLPTRLAGGYEQYF.

The V gene is TRBV27, the J gene TRBJ1-1; 7 nucleotides agree with TRBD1. Germline V gene sequence: CDR1 MNHEY, CDR2 SMNVEV (reference sequence). The CDR3 consists of 14 residues. Trimming cost V 3 bases and J 4 bases; bases outside gene matches: 5. The CDR3 bases are TGTGCCAGCAGTTTCGACAGGGTAGCCACTGAAGCTTTCTTT. Amino acid sequence: CASSFDRVATEAFF.

This clonotype was detected many times. The V call is TRBV12-3 or TRBV12-4, the J call TRBJ1-3; D might be TRBD1 (6 bases). The CDR3 sequence is 14 residues long. Trimming stripped 0 bases from V and 4 bases from J, with 7 bases between. CDR3 DNA sequence: TGTGCCAGCAGTTTAGCAGGGGGAGGAAACACCATATATTTT. It specifies CASSLAGGGNTIYF.

The V gene is TRBV27, the J gene TRBJ1-6; D call uncertain. This CDR3 spans 13 amino acids. Germline V gene lookup returns CDR1 MNHEY and CDR2 SMNVEV (reference sequence). Trimming removed 6 bases from V and 8 bases from J, with 11 bases in between. This chain's CDR3 is CASSSEFHSPLHF. CDR3 DNA: TGTGCCAGCAGCTCAGAGTTCCATTCACCCCTCCACTTT.

The sample holds a few counts of this clonotype. The rearrangement joins TRBV11-2 to TRBJ2-4, with 10 bases that match TRBD1. CDR3 length: 19 residues. Germline assignment: CDR1 SGHAT and CDR2 FQNNGV. The ends lost 1 base at V and 3 bases at J; junction bases unmatched: 12. The CDR3: CASSLGEGQGRKVKNIQYF. The CDR3 nucleotides are TGTGCCAGCAGCTTAGGTGAGGGACAGGGGAGGAAGGTCAAAAACATTCAGTACTTC. Full variable domain (missing parts from reference TRBV11-2 and TRBJ2-4): EAGVAQSPRYKIIEKRQSVAFWCNPISGHATLYWYQQILGQGPKLLIQFQNNGVVDDSQLPKDRFSAERLKGVDSTLKIQPAKLEDSAVYLCASSLGEGQGRKVKNIQYFGAGTRLSVL.

This clonotype was observed a single time. V and J are TRBV5-4 and TRBJ2-2; 10 bases line up with TRBD1. J was trimmed by 6 bases and V by 1 base; bases with no gene match: 6. Germline CDR1 is SGHNT and CDR2 is YYREEE (reference sequence). The CDR3 has 16 residues. CDR3 residues: CASSLYLGTGAGELFF. Written as DNA, the CDR3 is TGTGCCAGCAGCTTGTATTTGGGGACAGGGGCCGGGGAGCTGTTTTTT.

J is TRBJ2-3 and V is TRBV7-2, with D tentatively TRBD1 (6 bases). This CDR3 comprises 16 residues. The V gene lost 1 base and the J gene lost 3 bases, with 14 bases spanning the gap. Germline loops: CDR1 SGHTA, CDR2 FQGNSA. The CDR3 coding sequence is TGTGCCAGCAGCTTAGGTGGGGGCCGTGGGACAGATACGCAGTATTTT. This codes for CASSLGGGRGTDTQYF.

This clonotype was observed a handful of times. The chain couples TRBV11-2 to TRBJ2-6; D is tentatively TRBD1 or TRBD2 (5 bases each). From germline, CDR1 is SGHAT and CDR2 FQNNGV. CDR3 length: 16 residues. V gave up 1 base and J gave up 2 bases, with 9 bases separating them. The CDR3 is CASSLVVGAGANVLTF. The CDR3 nucleotides read TGTGCCAGCAGCTTAGTCGTGGGGGCTGGGGCCAACGTCCTGACTTTC.

V usage is TRBV20-1 and J usage is TRBJ2-5; tentatively, D is TRBD1 or TRBD2 (5 bases each). V lost 1 base, J lost 2 bases, and 20 bases lay in between. The CDR3 has 17 amino acids. From germline, CDR1 is DFQATT and CDR2 SNEGSKA (reference sequence). CDR3 in DNA: TGCAGTGCTAGAGCCATTCGTCGGGGCCGTAATCAAGAGACCCAGTACTTC. Amino acids: CSARAIRRGRNQETQYF.

For this clonotype: A clone one base away is much larger, so this may be a read error. This rearrangement joins TRBV6-2 or TRBV6-3 to TRBJ2-3, with D perhaps being TRBD1 or TRBD2 (5 bases each). The CDR3 consists of 13 residues. CDR1 and CDR2 (germline): MNHEY, SVGEGT. This CDR3 is CAISWDLTDTQYF. CDR3 coding DNA: TGTGCCATCAGTTGGGACCTCACAGATACGCAGTATTTT.

The table lists this clonotype with a few counts. The chain recombines TRBV7-2 with TRBJ1-2, with D possibly being TRBD1 (6 bases). The CDR3 covers 13 residues. Germline V lookup: CDR1 SGHTA, CDR2 FQGNSA. The ends were cut back, 3 bases at V and 6 bases at J, with 11 bases in the middle. For the CDR3, the DNA is TGTGCCAGCAGCTTCACAGGGTTTGATGGCTACACCTTC. It is translated as CASSFTGFDGYTF.

V usage is TRBV6-2 or TRBV6-3 and J usage is TRBJ2-4, with TRBD1 matching 7 bases. Per germline, CDR1 MNHEY and CDR2 SVGEGT. This CDR3 spans 17 amino acids. Trimming removed 5 bases from V and 0 bases from J; junction bases left unmatched: 10. DNA of the CDR3: TGTGCCAGCAGTAGAGGGGGACAGAGACTAGCCAAAAACATTCAGTACTTC. Encoded protein: CASSRGGQRLAKNIQYF.

Details on this clonotype: A read error may be the cause here, since a much bigger clone is one base away. This chain links TRBV19 with TRBJ2-1, with no clear D. This CDR3 has 13 amino acids. Germline V gives CDR1 LNHDA, CDR2 SQIVND (reference sequence). The CDR3 DNA reads TGTACCAGTAGTGGAGATTCCCACAATGAGCAGTTCTTC. It encodes CTSSGDSHNEQFF.

This clonotype appeared a few times. The chain has TRBV24-1 and TRBJ2-5; D possibly corresponds to TRBD1 (5 bases). CDR1 is KGHDR, CDR2 SFDVKD, per germline. Trimming left V 10 bases short and J 3 bases short, with 8 bases between. This CDR3 has 11 residues. CDR3 sequence (DNA): TGTGCCACGGCGGACAAAGAGACCCAGTACTTC. It is translated as CATADKETQYF.

Details on this clonotype: This may stem from a read error, because a much larger clone lies one nucleotide away. The chain carries TRBV27 and TRBJ2-3; D tentatively reads TRBD1 or TRBD2 (5 bases each). Germline V gene data show CDR1 as MNHEY and CDR2 as SMNVEV (reference sequence). The CDR3 consists of 15 residues. This chain's CDR3 is CDSRDPRGWTDTQYF. The CDR3 bases are TGTGACAGCAGGGACCCTAGGGGTTGGACAGATACGCAGTATTTT.

This clonotype was seen many times. This rearrangement joins TRBV27 to TRBJ2-7; TRBD2 might be the D (6 bases). This CDR3 is 14 amino acids long. Germline-derived CDR1 and CDR2 are MNHEY and SMNVEV (reference sequence). The V end lost 4 bases, the J end lost 2 bases, and 12 bases lay between the germline ends. The CDR3 bases are TGTGCCAGCAGTTGGAGGGGACCCACCTACGAGCAGTACTTC. Translated, it gives CASSWRGPTYEQYF.

This clonotype was observed many times. The chain carries TRBV18 and TRBJ2-1; the D gene is possibly TRBD2 (6 bases). Looked up from germline, CDR1 is KGHSH and CDR2 is LQKENI. Trimming removed 1 base from V and 10 bases from J, with 11 bases in between. The CDR3 runs to 13 residues. The CDR3 nucleotides read TGTGCCAGCTCACCACTCCGCGGGACGGAGCAGTTCTTC. Translating gives CASSPLRGTEQFF.

This clonotype was recorded many times. The gene calls are TRBV2 and TRBJ2-7; TRBD2 agrees at 13 bases. V was pared by 6 bases and J by 3 bases, with 5 bases of the junction left unmatched. The CDR3 runs 15 residues. Per germline, CDR1 SNHLY and CDR2 FYNNEI. CDR3 sequence reads: CASRGLAGNGYEQYF. For the CDR3, the DNA is TGTGCCAGCAGGGGACTAGCGGGAAACGGCTACGAGCAGTACTTC.

Remarks on this clonotype: A much larger clone lies a single base off, so this may be a read error. The rearrangement uses TRBV6-8 and TRBJ1-4; D remains ambiguous. The CDR3 totals 13 residues. In germline, CDR1 is MNHGY, CDR2 SAAAGT. This chain's CDR3 is CASGYRGDEKLFF. The CDR3 nucleotides read TGTGCCAGCGGTTACCGAGGAGATGAAAAACTGTTTTTT.